This T cell receptor (beta chain) was sequenced in a study of technical replicates of blood from four donors. Data came from immunoSEQ multiplex PCR; TCRdb stores just in-frame clones and leaves some out. The sample yields some 60,000 clones, approximately 87% seen once. Germline V lookup: CDR1 SEHNR, CDR2 FQNEAQ (reference sequence). The V end was cut by 5 bases, the J end by 0 bases, with 15 bases between. The CDR3 covers 16 residues. V and J are TRBV7-9 and TRBJ2-3; TRBD2 might be the D (6 bases). The sample taken for sequencing was PBMCs. The origin of this receptor is a human donor in good health. Some clones in this sample may be carry-over from other donors' samples. In nucleotides, the CDR3 is TGTGCCAGCAGCCCTTTGGGCGGGGATAGCACAGATACGCAGTATTTT. Its protein product is CASSPLGGDSTDTQYF.